A single sample gave rise to the 17 T cell receptor beta chains below, sequenced in a study of beta chain features in type 1 diabetes. What was sequenced were expressed TCRB transcripts, since all of the isolated RNA had been reverse transcribed. TCRdb keeps only in-frame clones here, not all; method: immunoSEQ multiplex PCR. The table includes 860,000 or so clones, roughly 17% detected once. Sequenced input: naive CD4+ T cells from blood. Every receptor here comes from a young woman in good health.

The genes are TRBV11-2 and TRBJ1-1; no definite D call. The CDR3 covers 14 residues. The ends were cut back, 2 bases at V and 5 bases at J, with 12 bases in the middle. Germline lookup yields CDR1 SGHAT and CDR2 FQNNGV. In DNA, the CDR3 is TGTGCCAGCAGCTTATTTTTTCCGGGAACTGAAGCTTTCTTT. Protein product: CASSLFFPGTEAFF.

Remarks on this clone: The same CDR3 can be traced to other DNA sequences in this sample. V and J are TRBV7-3 and TRBJ2-5; a possible D gene is TRBD1 (5 bases). Trimming removed 2 bases at V and 3 bases at J, with 7 bases between. The CDR3 contains 13 residues. Germline V CDR1 and CDR2: SGHTA, FQGTGA. The CDR3 here is CASSLSREETQYF. CDR3 nucleotide sequence: TGTGCCAGCAGCTTATCCAGGGAAGAGACCCAGTACTTC.

This rearrangement joins TRBV29-1 to TRBJ2-1; D gene uncertain. The ends were cut back, 3 bases at V and 10 bases at J, with 16 bases in the middle. The length of the CDR3 is 13 residues. Looked up from germline, CDR1 is SQVTM and CDR2 is ANQGSEA. The CDR3 is CSVDLPTAREQFF. The CDR3 DNA follows: TGCAGCGTTGACTTGCCTACGGCTCGGGAGCAGTTCTTC.

The chain combines TRBV5-6 with TRBJ2-1; 7 nucleotides agree with TRBD2. CDR3 length: 16 amino acids. Trimming at V came to 4 bases and at J to 6 bases, leaving 13 bases not matched to a gene. Germline V CDR1 and CDR2: SGHDT, YYEEEE. CDR3 DNA: TGTGCCAGCAGCCTCTGGACTAGTGTGGGGCTCAATGAGCAGTTCTTC. Translated, it gives CASSLWTSVGLNEQFF.

This clone has a handful of counts. The rearrangement uses TRBV21-1 and TRBJ2-2; the tabulated D call, TRBD1, remains unverified against the DNA. TRBV21-1 constitutes a pseudogene. This CDR3 comprises 14 residues. The CDR3 protein is CASSKDRNTGELFF. Written as DNA, the CDR3 is TGTGCCAGCAGCAAGGACAGGAACACCGGGGAGCTGTTTTTT.

This chain connects TRBV5-4 to TRBJ2-5, with D unclear. V gave up 2 bases and J gave up 1 base, with 9 bases separating them. Germline assignment: CDR1 SGHNT and CDR2 YYREEE (reference sequence). This CDR3 comprises 14 residues. CDR3 in DNA: TGTGCCAGCAGCTTTTGGCACAGCCAAGAGACCCAGTACTTC. Translated, it gives CASSFWHSQETQYF.

The gene calls are TRBV7-2 and TRBJ2-3; 7 bases line up with TRBD2. V trimming: 1 base; J trimming: 2 bases; junction bases outside the gene matches: 6. Germline loops: CDR1 SGHTA, CDR2 FQGNSA. CDR3 length: 16 amino acids. DNA of the CDR3: TGTGCCAGCAGCTTAGGTCCTGGACTAGACACAGATACGCAGTATTTT. Translated, it gives CASSLGPGLDTDTQYF.

This clone was recorded a few times. V is TRBV19 and J is TRBJ2-3, with a tentative D call TRBD2 (6 bases). Germline V gene lookup returns CDR1 LNHDA and CDR2 SQIVND (reference sequence). This CDR3 region has 15 residues. V lost 5 bases, J lost 0 bases, and 12 bases lay in between. The CDR3 loop is CASSRQRASTDTQYF. CDR3 sequence (DNA): TGTGCCAGTAGTCGGCAGCGGGCTAGCACAGATACGCAGTATTTT.

Only a few counts were recorded for this clone. This chain links TRBV5-6 with TRBJ2-7; 8 nucleotides line up with TRBD1. The CDR3 totals 15 residues. CDR1 and CDR2 from the germline V gene are SGHDT and YYEEEE. Trimming cost V 6 bases and J 4 bases; bases outside gene matches: 12. CDR3 sequence reads: CASTPAGQARYEQYF. The CDR3 DNA follows: TGTGCCAGCACCCCTGCGGGACAGGCCCGTTACGAGCAGTACTTC.

This clone was recorded a few times. The V call is TRBV7-9, the J call TRBJ2-7; the match to TRBD1 covers 10 bases. V was clipped by 2 bases and J by 5 bases; unmatched bases: 6. Looked up from germline, CDR1 is SEHNR and CDR2 is FQNEAQ (reference sequence). The CDR3 is made up of 15 amino acids. CDR3 sequence: CASSLKGTGANEQYF. CDR3 nucleotides: TGTGCCAGCAGCTTAAAAGGGACAGGGGCCAACGAGCAGTACTTC. The variable domain in full, completed from reference TRBV7-9 and TRBJ2-7, reads DTGVSQNPRHKITKRGQNVTFRCDPISEHNRLYWYRQTLGQGPEFLTYFQNEAQLEKSRLLSDRFSAERPKGSFSTLEIQRTEQGDSAMYLCASSLKGTGANEQYFGPGTRLTVT.

The chain recombines TRBV5-1 with TRBJ2-7; 8 bases align to TRBD1. From germline, CDR1 is SGHRS and CDR2 YFSETQ. The CDR3 is 14 residues long. The V and J ends lost 4 bases and 3 bases, in that order; junction bases with no gene match: 6. The DNA of the CDR3 is TGCGCCAGCAGCAAAGACAGGGGCGGCTACGAGCAGTACTTC. It codes for CASSKDRGGYEQYF.

This clone was detected a few times. CDR3 DNA: TGTGCCAGCAGCTTAGTTTCTTTGACGAGTCAGCCCCAGCATTTT. Amino acid sequence: CASSLVSLTSQPQHF. V and J are TRBV7-2 and TRBJ1-5; D unresolved. Trimming pared 1 base from V and 6 bases from J, leaving 13 bases between. This CDR3 has 15 residues. Per germline, CDR1 SGHTA and CDR2 FQGNSA.

The chain employs TRBV7-9 and TRBJ1-1, with D possibly matching TRBD1 (5 bases). Trimming took 0 bases from V and 0 from J, leaving 14 bases between them. Germline CDR1 and CDR2: SEHNR and FQNEAQ (reference sequence). This CDR3 has 17 amino acids. The CDR3 here is CASSLALGQTMNTEAFF. In nucleotides, the CDR3 is TGTGCCAGCAGCTTAGCCTTGGGGCAGACCATGAACACTGAAGCTTTCTTT.

The chain joins TRBV9 to TRBJ2-1, with D hard to call. Germline CDR1 reads SGDLS; CDR2 reads YYNGEE. V was trimmed by 1 base and J by 2 bases, leaving 4 bases between them. CDR3 length: 13 amino acids. The CDR3 nucleotides read TGTGCCAGCAGCGTATCCGCCTACAATGAGCAGTTCTTC. It specifies CASSVSAYNEQFF.

This clone appeared a few times. The chain is built from TRBV6-5 and TRBJ2-5; D is uncertain. Germline V CDR1 and CDR2: MNHEY, SVGAGI. The CDR3 totals 14 residues. The V gene lost 0 bases and the J gene lost 4 bases, with 9 bases spanning the gap. This CDR3 is CASSYSMPGETQYF. The DNA for the CDR3 is TGTGCCAGCAGTTACTCGATGCCTGGAGAGACCCAGTACTTC.

This rearrangement joins TRBV10-3 to TRBJ2-3; D is perhaps TRBD1 (5 bases). The V and J ends lost 10 bases and 1 base respectively, with 18 bases between them. This CDR3 contains 15 residues. In germline, CDR1 is ENHRY, CDR2 SYGVKD. The CDR3, as DNA: TGTGCCAGCCGAAGACAGATTACGGGCACAGATACGCAGTATTTT. This sequence encodes CASRRQITGTDTQYF.

The V call is TRBV7-2, the J call TRBJ2-4, with unresolved D. Trimming took 1 base from V and 9 from J, leaving 13 bases between them. The CDR3 has 14 residues. Per the germline V gene, CDR1 is SGHTA and CDR2 is FQGNSA. CDR3 nucleotide sequence: TGTGCCAGCAGCTTAGTTTCCCCCGCCGTCATTCAGTACTTC. Residues: CASSLVSPAVIQYF.